The TCR beta chain under discussion was sequenced for a study of CD8 T cells in Susac syndrome. From blood CD8+ and CD4+ T cells, the TCR beta chain was sequenced. The study used treatment-naive patients who had stable or active relapsing-remitting disease as multiple sclerosis controls. TEMRA cells were FACS-enriched and CD8+ and CD4+ T cells negatively isolated. An amount of RNA that ranged from roughly 0.5 to 1 ug was reverse transcribed with random hexamers. The TCR beta CDR3 was amplified by immunoSEQ multiplex PCR across 54 Vbeta, 13 Jbeta. TCRdb independently ran MiXCR on the immunoSEQ multiplex PCR reads; one entry per CDR3 protein. The sample has about 180,000 distinct CDR3 sequences; under 97% are singletons. Per the germline V gene, CDR1 is MDHEN and CDR2 is SYDVKM. Trimming took 0 bases from V and 1 from J; bases not matched to a gene: 1. The CDR3 extends over 16 amino acids.

The chain recombines TRBV28 with TRBJ2-3, with 10 bases that match TRBD1. The material sequenced was CD4+ T cells from PBMCs. This sequence was found in a human donor with multiple sclerosis. This CDR3 reads CASSLWGTGGTDTQYF. In DNA, the CDR3 is TGTGCCAGCAGTTTATGGGGGACAGGGGGCACAGATACGCAGTATTTT.